Listed below are T cell receptor beta chains from one sample, sequenced in a study of OX40 agonist ivuxolimab in advanced cancers. Generated by immunoSEQ multiplex PCR, the TCRdb table keeps only in-frame clones and is missing some. The sample has about 76,000 clones, around 90% seen once; the top ten hold 2.5%. The sample consisted of CD4+ or CD8+ T cells sorted from blood, taken in a trial of the OX40 agonist ivuxolimab. All receptors derive from an adult with an advanced solid tumor such as melanoma, head and neck, liver or kidney cancer. Each CDR3 is given with its conserved first and last residue. Each record gives: D gene, V gene, J gene, clone size, CDR3 DNA, CDR3 protein. A D gene is named only where the DNA matches it firmly. Clone size is given for some rows only: seen once, a few or many times, or a class if the clone is expanded.

>.|TRBV10-3|TRBJ1-6|.
TGTGCCATCAGTAAATTTCTCGGGCAAAATTCACCCCTCCACTTT
CAISKFLGQNSPLHF
>.|TRBV10-3|TRBJ2-4|.
TGTGCCATCAGTGAGGTAGCCCAAAACATTCAGTACTTC
CAISEVAQNIQYF
>.|TRBV29-1|TRBJ2-5|once
TGCAGCGCCGAGGATAACCAAGAGACCCAGTACTTC
CSAEDNQETQYF
>TRBD2|TRBV7-2|TRBJ2-1|.
TGTGCCAGCAGCCGGACTAGCGGGGCCGATGAGCAGTTCTTC
CASSRTSGADEQFF
>.|TRBV14|TRBJ1-2|.
TGTGCCAGCAGCCAAGGAGGCGCAGGGGCGGGGAAGGGCTACACCTTC
CASSQGGAGAGKGYTF
>.|TRBV29-1|TRBJ1-3|.
TGCAGCGTTGAAGATATTTACAGCTCTGGAAACACCATATATTTT
CSVEDIYSSGNTIYF
>.|TRBV28|TRBJ1-4|.
TGTGCCAGCACTTCAGGCGGGTCCTATGAAAAACTGTTTTTT
CASTSGGSYEKLFF
>.|TRBV4-1|TRBJ2-3|.
TGCGCCAGCAGCCAAGATTACGGCACGGTGGTGGATTTT
CASSQDYGTVVDF
>TRBD1|TRBV6-5|TRBJ1-4|.
TGTGCCAGCAGTTACGAGGGACAGAATAATGAAAAACTGTTTTTT
CASSYEGQNNEKLFF
>TRBD1|TRBV28|TRBJ1-2|.
TGTGCCAGCAGTCGCCCGGGACAGGGAGGCTACACCTTC
CASSRPGQGGYTF
>.|TRBV7-3|TRBJ2-3|.
TGTGCCAGCAGCTTACGGGGCGGGGCCAGCACAGATACGCAGTATTTT
CASSLRGGASTDTQYF
>TRBD1|TRBV4-2|TRBJ1-3|few
TGTGCCAGCAGCCAAGGACAGGGGGAAAACACCATATATTTT
CASSQGQGENTIYF
>.|TRBV6-1|TRBJ1-3|.
TGTGCCAGCAGTGAACCCTTATCCTTCTCTGGAAACACCATATATTTT
CASSEPLSFSGNTIYF
>TRBD1|TRBV18|TRBJ2-7|.
TGTGCCAGCTCACCCTCCGGGACAGGGGGTTTCGAGCAGTACTTC
CASSPSGTGGFEQYF
>TRBD2|TRBV5-1|TRBJ2-5|.
TGCGCCAGCAGCTTTCTCCCGCCTAGCGGGGCTGGAGAGACCCAGTACTTC
CASSFLPPSGAGETQYF
>TRBD1|TRBV5-1|TRBJ1-2|.
TGCGCCAGCAGCTTGGACCCCGGGACAGGGATCTATGGCTACACCTTC
CASSLDPGTGIYGYTF
>.|TRBV11-2|TRBJ2-1|.
TGTGCCAGCAGCTACAGCATGAGCAATGAGCAGTTCTTC
CASSYSMSNEQFF
>TRBD1|TRBV5-5|TRBJ2-5|.
TGTGCCAGCAGCCTCGGGACAGGGGGGAACCAAGAGACCCAGTACTTC
CASSLGTGGNQETQYF
>.|TRBV6-1|TRBJ1-5|once
TGTGCCAGCAGACAGCTTAATGTGCCGCCCCAGCATTTT
CASRQLNVPPQHF
>.|TRBV5-1|TRBJ1-1|once
TGCGCCAGCAGCTTGGCCTCCAGGGCCACTGAAGCTTTCTTT
CASSLASRATEAFF